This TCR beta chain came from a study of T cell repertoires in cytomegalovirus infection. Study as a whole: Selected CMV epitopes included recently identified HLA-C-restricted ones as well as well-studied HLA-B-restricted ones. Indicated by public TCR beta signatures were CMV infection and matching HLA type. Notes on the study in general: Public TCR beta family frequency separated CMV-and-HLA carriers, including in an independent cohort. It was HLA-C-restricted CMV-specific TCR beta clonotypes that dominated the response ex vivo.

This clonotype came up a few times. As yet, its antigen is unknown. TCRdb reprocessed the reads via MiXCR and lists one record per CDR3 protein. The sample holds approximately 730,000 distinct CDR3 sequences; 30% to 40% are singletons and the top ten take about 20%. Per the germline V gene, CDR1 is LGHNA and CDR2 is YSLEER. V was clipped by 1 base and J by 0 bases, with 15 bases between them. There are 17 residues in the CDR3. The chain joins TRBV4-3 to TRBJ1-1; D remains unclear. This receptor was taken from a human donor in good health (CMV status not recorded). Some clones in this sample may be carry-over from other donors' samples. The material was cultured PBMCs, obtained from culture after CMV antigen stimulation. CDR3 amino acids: CASSQGRGLPVNTEAFF. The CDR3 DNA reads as TGCGCCAGCAGCCAAGGGCGCGGCCTACCGGTGAACACTGAAGCTTTCTTT.